Each of the 10 T cell receptor beta chains below was sequenced from the same sample in a study of blood T cell repertoires in COVID-19. Method: immunoSEQ multiplex PCR; TCRdb's copy keeps in-frame clones and lacks some. The profile covers over 100,000 clones, with around 83% appearing a single time and roughly 7.9% taken by the ten largest. Source material: peripheral blood. The source of these receptors is a man between 70 and 80 years old with acute or convalescent COVID-19.

This clone was seen only once. This rearrangement joins TRBV9 to TRBJ2-5; D possibly corresponds to TRBD1 (5 bases). V was trimmed by 2 bases and J by 4 bases, leaving 15 bases between them. CDR1 is SGDLS, CDR2 YYNGEE, per germline. The CDR3 spans 15 residues. CDR3 in DNA: TGTGCCAGCAGCGTTAAACCAGGGATCTCAGAGACCCAGTACTTC. Translating gives CASSVKPGISETQYF.

There are a few counts of this clone. The chain carries TRBV30 and TRBJ1-5; 8 nucleotides line up with TRBD1. This CDR3 is built from 15 residues. Germline loops: CDR1 GTSNPN, CDR2 SVGIG (reference sequence). J lost 5 bases, V lost 1 base, and 7 bases had no gene match. The CDR3 DNA sequence: TGTGCCTGGAGTGCCCGGGGACAGGCTGATCAGCCCCAGCATTTT. This sequence encodes CAWSARGQADQPQHF.

The rearrangement joins TRBV5-1 to TRBJ1-4; D is undetermined. V was trimmed by 2 bases and J by 7 bases, leaving 12 bases between them. Germline V gives CDR1 SGHRS, CDR2 YFSETQ. The CDR3 loop spans 14 amino acids. CDR3 amino acids: CASSFAGSGEKLFF. CDR3 in DNA: TGCGCCAGCAGCTTTGCCGGGTCCGGTGAAAAACTGTTTTTT.

V and J are TRBV5-5 and TRBJ1-1, with 7 bases matching TRBD1. The CDR3 consists of 12 residues. Trimming at V came to 4 bases and at J to 7 bases, leaving 4 bases not matched to a gene. Germline CDR1 and CDR2: SGHKS and YYEKEE (reference sequence). CDR3 nucleotide sequence: TGTGCCAGCAGCCTGGGACAGAATGAAGCTTTCTTT. Amino acids: CASSLGQNEAFF.

This clone was found once. The V call is TRBV19, the J call TRBJ2-1; 8 bases are shared with TRBD2. The CDR3 runs 15 residues. Germline trimming cut 11 bases from V and 5 bases from J; bases unmatched to any gene: 14. Germline CDR1 reads LNHDA; CDR2 reads SQIVND (reference sequence). CDR3 nucleotide sequence: TGTGCCCCTCCGGGGTTGCGGGGGGAAAACAATGAGCAGTTCTTC. Its translation is CAPPGLRGENNEQFF.

The V and J genes are TRBV28 and TRBJ1-4; D may be TRBD1 (6 bases). This CDR3 is 13 amino acids long. CDR1 is MDHEN, CDR2 SYDVKM, per germline. Trimming cost V 7 bases and J 4 bases, with 10 bases left between them. The CDR3 protein is CASKDSFNEKLFF. The CDR3 DNA is TGTGCCAGCAAGGACAGTTTTAATGAAAAACTGTTTTTT. Supplemented by reference TRBV28 and TRBJ1-4, the full variable domain reads DVKVTQSSRYLVKRTGEKVFLECVQDMDHENMFWYRQDPGLGLRLIYFSYDVKMKEKGDIPEGYSVSREKKERFSLILESASTNQTSMYLCASKDSFNEKLFFGSGTQLSVL.

The chain recombines TRBV27 with TRBJ2-2; a weak D match, TRBD1 (5 bases). This CDR3 contains 14 residues. Trimming took off 6 bases at V and 4 bases at J, with 12 bases between the two ends. Germline V CDR1 and CDR2: MNHEY, SMNVEV (reference sequence). The CDR3 nucleotides are TGTGCCAGCAGCGGCGACAGAATCACCGGGGAGCTGTTTTTT. It is translated as CASSGDRITGELFF.

CDR3 coding DNA: TGCGCCAGCAGCATCGACAGGGGGTTCGATGGCTACACCTTC. Residues: CASSIDRGFDGYTF. J is TRBJ1-2 and V is TRBV5-1, with 9 nucleotides matching TRBD1. Germline CDR1 and CDR2: SGHRS and YFSETQ. The CDR3 extends over 14 amino acids. With V trimmed by 4 bases and J by 6 bases, 7 bases remained unmatched.

V gene TRBV24-1 combines with J gene TRBJ1-2; possibly TRBD1 for D (6 bases). The CDR3 has 18 residues. V was clipped by 2 bases and J by 3 bases, with 21 bases between them. Germline V gene data show CDR1 as KGHDR and CDR2 as SFDVKD. CDR3 DNA: TGTGCCACCAGTGATTCCCGGACAGAGGGCCTCGGTGACTATGGCTACACCTTC. Amino acids: CATSDSRTEGLGDYGYTF.

The chain combines TRBV7-3 with TRBJ2-2; maybe TRBD2 (6 bases). Deletions cut 8 bases from V and 5 bases from J, with 15 bases between. Germline V gene data show CDR1 as SGHTA and CDR2 as FQGTGA. CDR3 size: 14 residues. The CDR3 protein is CASGGNSLTGELFF. The CDR3 DNA reads as TGTGCCAGCGGGGGGAATTCCCTTACCGGGGAGCTGTTTTTT.